The rows below give T cell receptor beta chains drawn from one sample of a study of blood T cells in healthy people across ages. TCRdb called the 5' RACE reads again in MiXCR, with one record for every CDR3 protein. The sample has hundreds of thousands of distinct CDR3 sequences, roughly 50% seen once. The sequencing sample was made of blood. The source of these receptors is a man aged 55 to 69 in good health. Each CDR3 is given with its conserved first and last residue. Each record gives: D gene, V gene, clone size, J gene, CDR3 protein, CDR3 DNA. A D gene is named only where the DNA matches it firmly. Size is omitted from some rows. Given values are once, few, many or a class for expanded clones.

-	TRBV4-1	-	TRBJ2-7	CAPQVVLQTYEQYF	TGCGCCCCCCAAGTGGTTTTACAGACCTACGAGCAGTACTTC
-	TRBV20-1	once	TRBJ1-2	CSARANYGYTF	TGCAGTGCTAGGGCTAACTATGGCTACACCTTC
TRBD1	TRBV5-1	few	TRBJ2-1	CASSRTGGDYNEQFF	TGCGCCAGCAGTCGTACAGGGGGAGACTACAATGAGCAGTTCTTC
-	TRBV3-1	-	TRBJ1-4	CASSHGGYDEKLFF	TGTGCCAGCAGCCACGGGGGATACGATGAAAAACTGTTTTTT
TRBD1	TRBV6-5	-	TRBJ2-1	CASTQTGAEQFF	TGTGCCAGCACCCAGACAGGGGCTGAGCAGTTCTTC
-	TRBV10-3	-	TRBJ2-1	CAIREWGGDSSYNEQFF	TGTGCCATCAGAGAGTGGGGCGGGGACAGCTCCTACAATGAGCAGTTCTTC
-	TRBV20-1	-	TRBJ2-7	CSARAPPGVYEQYF	TGCAGTGCTAGGGCGCCCCCAGGTGTCTACGAGCAGTACTTC
-	TRBV9	-	TRBJ2-5	CANSPLVQETQYF	TGTGCCAACAGCCCCCTTGTTCAAGAGACCCAGTACTTC
TRBD1	TRBV20-1	-	TRBJ1-6	CSASIPQGGPLQNLNSPLHF	TGCAGTGCTAGTATACCTCAGGGGGGGCCCCTACAGAATCTGAATTCACCCCTCCACTTT
-	TRBV12-3/TRBV12-4	-	TRBJ1-6	CASTRSGLGSPLHF	TGTGCCAGCACCCGAAGTGGCCTTGGGTCACCCCTCCACTTT
-	TRBV6-5	few	TRBJ2-5	CASRNRAQETQYF	TGTGCCAGCAGAAACCGGGCCCAAGAGACCCAGTACTTC
TRBD2	TRBV18	-	TRBJ2-5	CASSPQVVSGIQETQYF	TGTGCCAGCTCACCACAAGTCGTTAGCGGGATACAAGAGACCCAGTACTTC
-	TRBV5-1	-	TRBJ2-6	CASSLSPGAGANVLTF	TGCGCCAGCAGCTTGTCCCCCGGGGCAGGGGCCAACGTCCTGACTTTC
TRBD2	TRBV5-6	-	TRBJ2-7	CASSWTSGGGEQYF	TGTGCCAGCAGCTGGACTAGCGGGGGAGGCGAGCAGTACTTC
TRBD1	TRBV10-3	-	TRBJ1-1	CAIRMAGQPNTEAFF	TGTGCCATCAGGATGGCGGGACAGCCGAACACTGAAGCTTTCTTT
-	TRBV13	few	TRBJ1-2	CASSLRLTVNYGYTF	TGTGCCAGCAGCTTACGGCTGACAGTTAACTATGGCTACACCTTC
-	TRBV20-1	-	TRBJ2-3	CSARDAGATDTQYF	TGCAGTGCTAGAGATGCGGGGGCCACAGATACGCAGTATTTT
TRBD1	TRBV5-1	few	TRBJ2-1	CASSQRQGRDNEQFF	TGCGCCAGCAGCCAGCGACAGGGGCGGGACAATGAGCAGTTCTTC
-	TRBV3-1	-	TRBJ2-7	CASSQQLGGYEQYF	TGTGCCAGCAGCCAACAATTGGGGGGATACGAGCAGTACTTC
-	TRBV20-1	-	TRBJ1-2	CSARGRTDNNYGYTF	TGCAGTGCTAGAGGCAGGACAGACAATAACTATGGCTACACCTTC
-	TRBV7-2	-	TRBJ2-7	CASSLVTGSFYEQYF	TGTGCCAGTAGCTTAGTAACCGGGTCCTTCTACGAGCAGTACTTC
TRBD1	TRBV5-1	-	TRBJ2-1	CASSSGTGILNEQFF	TGCGCCAGCAGCTCTGGGACAGGGATTCTCAATGAGCAGTTCTTC
TRBD1	TRBV5-1	-	TRBJ1-1	CASSSRTGETEAFF	TGCGCCAGCAGCTCCCGGACAGGGGAGACTGAAGCTTTCTTT